These 24 T cell receptor beta chains were all obtained from the same sample, sequenced in a study of early T cells in non-severe SARS-CoV-2 infection (dated by TCRdb to the early 2020s). Libraries were constructed by 5' RACE. TCRdb shows the sequencer as NextSeq 500. The public reads were reprocessed in TCRdb via fastp at Q25 and MiXCR, keeping in-frame beta chains. When rows share a CDR3 protein, they turn into one entry using the most common DNA and genes. This sample gives roughly 61,000 distinct CDR3 sequences in total; under 14% of them show up just once. The ten largest clones represent 1.7% of the sample. The sequenced sample was whole blood. Source of these receptors: an adult who was a healthcare worker with PCR-confirmed SARS-CoV-2 infection or an uninfected control (not recorded which).

This clonotype was seen many times. V gene TRBV20-1 combines with J gene TRBJ1-4, with D possibly matching TRBD1 (6 bases). From germline, CDR1 is DFQATT and CDR2 SNEGSKA (reference sequence). CDR3 length: 13 amino acids. V shed 0 bases and J shed 8 bases, with 10 bases lying between them. The CDR3 sequence: CSAREGGGEKLFF. DNA for the CDR3: TGCAGTGCTAGAGAAGGGGGAGGAGAAAAACTGTTTTTT.

This clonotype was seen repeatedly, ten times or more. This chain connects TRBV6-5 to TRBJ2-7; D call uncertain. The CDR3 totals 15 residues. CDR1 is MNHEY, CDR2 SVGAGI, per germline. V lost 0 bases, J lost 2 bases, and 11 bases lay in between. CDR3 residues: CASSYSPQYAYEQYF. The CDR3 bases are TGTGCCAGCAGTTACTCGCCACAGTACGCCTACGAGCAGTACTTC.

This clonotype has just a few counts. The rearrangement links TRBV30 to TRBJ1-4; D call uncertain. Trimming removed 0 bases from V and 7 bases from J, with 12 bases in between. Germline V lookup: CDR1 GTSNPN, CDR2 SVGIG (reference sequence). The CDR3 covers 14 residues. CDR3 sequence: CAWSVRGMGEKLFF. CDR3 DNA: TGTGCCTGGAGTGTACGGGGTATGGGTGAAAAACTGTTTTTT.

This clonotype was observed many times. The chain is built from TRBV5-1 and TRBJ2-7; 11 bases match TRBD2. Trimming cost V 3 bases and J 5 bases; bases outside gene matches: 13. Germline lookup yields CDR1 SGHRS and CDR2 YFSETQ. CDR3 length: 17 residues. Written as DNA, the CDR3 is TGCGCCAGCAGCTCAGACCCTAGCGGGGGGACCGTCGACGAGCAGTACTTC. Its translation is CASSSDPSGGTVDEQYF. Supplemented by reference TRBV5-1 and TRBJ2-7, the full variable domain reads KAGVTQTPRYLIKTRGQQVTLSCSPISGHRSVSWYQQTPGQGLQFLFEYFSETQRNKGNFPGRFSGRQFSNSRSEMNVSTLELGDSALYLCASSSDPSGGTVDEQYFGPGTRLTVT.

The chain links TRBV7-6 to TRBJ2-3; 9 bases are a match to TRBD2. The CDR3 has 15 amino acids. V lost 3 bases to trimming and J lost 2 bases; unmatched junction nucleotides: 3. Germline V gives CDR1 SGHVS, CDR2 FNYEAQ. The CDR3 DNA reads as TGTGCCAGCAGCTTTAGCGGGGGATCCACAGATACGCAGTATTTT. Its protein product is CASSFSGGSTDTQYF.

This clonotype has just a few counts. V is TRBV12-3 or TRBV12-4 and J is TRBJ1-4, with 8 positions matching TRBD1. This CDR3 is built from 15 residues. V lost 2 bases to trimming and J lost 7 bases; unmatched junction nucleotides: 6. The CDR3 protein is CASSLLGQGGEKLFF. DNA for the CDR3: TGTGCCAGCAGTTTATTAGGACAGGGCGGTGAAAAACTGTTTTTT.

This clonotype turned up a few times. The chain links TRBV12-3 or TRBV12-4 to TRBJ2-7; perhaps D is TRBD1 or TRBD2 (5 bases each). The germline V and J ends were trimmed by 5 bases and 2 bases, with 10 bases remaining between them. There are 13 residues in the CDR3. CDR3 loop: CASSIGTTYEQYF. The CDR3 DNA follows: TGTGCCAGCAGTATCGGGACGACCTACGAGCAGTACTTC.

V is TRBV13 and J is TRBJ2-7, with 9 bases fitting TRBD1. This CDR3 is built from 14 residues. Germline lookup yields CDR1 PRHDT and CDR2 FYEKMQ (reference sequence). J gave up 6 bases and V 3 bases, and 6 bases lay outside the gene matches. The CDR3 DNA follows: TGTGCCAGCAGCTTTTGGACAGGGGAGAGCGAGCAGTACTTC. It translates to CASSFWTGESEQYF. Drawing the rest from reference TRBV13 and TRBJ2-7, the complete variable domain is AAGVIQSPRHLIKEKRETATLKCYPIPRHDTVYWYQQGPGQDPQFLISFYEKMQSDKGSIPDRFSAQQFSDYHSELNMSSLELGDSALYFCASSFWTGESEQYFGPGTRLTVT.

The rearrangement links TRBV27 to TRBJ1-1, with D possibly matching TRBD1 (6 bases). The germline V and J ends were trimmed by 3 bases and 2 bases, with 10 bases remaining between them. The CDR3 is 14 residues long. CDR1 and CDR2 from the germline V gene are MNHEY and SMNVEV (reference sequence). This CDR3 is CASSFRGVNTEAFF. The CDR3 nucleotides read TGTGCCAGCAGTTTCAGGGGTGTTAACACTGAAGCTTTCTTT.

This clonotype was counted ten times or more. This chain uses TRBV7-2 with TRBJ2-5; no clear D. From germline, CDR1 is SGHTA and CDR2 FQGNSA. V gave up 5 bases and J gave up 5 bases, with 12 bases separating them. There are 13 residues in the CDR3. This chain's CDR3 is CASSPIRQETQYF. The CDR3 nucleotides read TGTGCCAGCAGCCCTATCAGGCAGGAGACCCAGTACTTC.

There are a few counts of this clonotype. CDR3 bases: TGTGCCAGCAGCTTAATACGGGGGAACAATGAGCAGTTCTTC. Amino acid sequence: CASSLIRGNNEQFF. This chain joins TRBV7-9 and TRBJ2-1; D is possibly TRBD2 (6 bases). The V and J ends lost 2 bases and 5 bases respectively, with 10 bases between them. The CDR3 totals 14 residues. In germline, CDR1 is SEHNR, CDR2 FQNEAQ (reference sequence).

V and J are TRBV20-1 and TRBJ1-2, with TRBD1 matching over 8 bases. The CDR3 extends over 16 amino acids. Germline V gene sequence: CDR1 DFQATT, CDR2 SNEGSKA (reference sequence). Trimming at V came to 0 bases and at J to 0 bases, leaving 6 bases not matched to a gene. The CDR3 DNA sequence: TGCAGTGCTAGAGACTCCCGACAGGGGACTAACTATGGCTACACCTTC. It specifies CSARDSRQGTNYGYTF.

The chain is built from TRBV5-1 and TRBJ1-1; weak D call: TRBD1 (5 bases). This CDR3 has 13 residues. Germline CDR1 SGHRS, CDR2 YFSETQ. Trimming took 4 bases from V and 3 from J, leaving 10 bases between them. CDR3 loop: CASSPEGDTEAFF. CDR3 sequence (DNA): TGCGCCAGCAGCCCTGAAGGGGACACTGAAGCTTTCTTT.

At least ten counts were recorded for this clonotype. The J gene is TRBJ2-1, the V gene TRBV7-2, with 7 bases aligning to TRBD2. The germline V gene has CDR1 SGHTA and CDR2 FQGNSA. V shed 5 bases and J 5 bases; nucleotides not matched to a gene: 3. There are 13 residues in the CDR3. The CDR3 region is CASSRGGHNEQFF. CDR3 DNA sequence: TGTGCCAGCAGCCGCGGGGGACACAATGAGCAGTTCTTC.

The genes are TRBV6-2 or TRBV6-3 and TRBJ2-1; D is unclear. Looked up from germline, CDR1 is MNHEY and CDR2 is SVGEGT. Trimming took 6 bases from V and 3 from J, leaving 12 bases between them. The CDR3 is 14 residues long. In DNA form, the CDR3 reads TGTGCCAGCAGCTTTTCTCCCTACTACAATGAGCAGTTCTTC. It translates to CASSFSPYYNEQFF.

This clonotype was detected many times. The chain combines TRBV4-2 with TRBJ2-7; tentative D call: TRBD2 (6 bases). The germline V gene encodes CDR1 LGHNA and CDR2 YNFKEQ. The CDR3 is made up of 15 amino acids. Between the trimmed V and J ends, which lost 5 bases and 1 base, there was a span of 15 bases. The CDR3, as DNA: TGTGCCAGCAGCGCTTTGGGACTGCCATCCTACGAGCAGTACTTC. This sequence encodes CASSALGLPSYEQYF.

This clonotype was recorded at least ten times. The gene calls are TRBV12-3 or TRBV12-4 and TRBJ2-5; possibly TRBD1 for D (6 bases). Trimming took 7 bases from V and 2 from J, leaving 20 bases between them. CDR3 length equals 16 residues. DNA of the CDR3: TGTGCCAGCACCCTCAGCCAGGGACAACTACAAGAGACCCAGTACTTC. Its protein is CASTLSQGQLQETQYF.

This clonotype was picked up a small number of times. The chain joins TRBV12-3 or TRBV12-4 to TRBJ1-3, with D maybe TRBD1 (6 bases). Trimming left V 6 bases short and J 7 bases short, with 16 bases between. CDR3 length: 14 amino acids. The CDR3 region is CASSPHRVSNTIYF. The CDR3 DNA sequence: TGTGCCAGCAGCCCCCACAGGGTTTCGAACACCATATATTTT.

This rearrangement joins TRBV15 to TRBJ2-1; tentative D call: TRBD2 (6 bases). Trimming shortened V by 4 bases and J by 7 bases, and 17 bases separated the two germline ends. Germline V gene sequence: CDR1 LNHNV, CDR2 YYDKDF (reference sequence). This CDR3 is 15 amino acids long. The CDR3 DNA sequence: TGTGCCACCAGCACGCCCCAGGGACTTAAGAATGAGCAGTTCTTC. Translation: CATSTPQGLKNEQFF.

The rearrangement uses TRBV18 and TRBJ2-1; 7 nucleotides match TRBD1. The V gene end was trimmed by 5 bases and the J gene end by 5 bases; junction bases not matched to a gene: 12. CDR3 length equals 16 residues. Germline V CDR1 and CDR2: KGHSH, LQKENI. CDR3: CASSTQDLGQNNEQFF. The CDR3 nucleotides are TGTGCCAGCTCAACTCAAGACCTGGGACAGAACAATGAGCAGTTCTTC.

This clonotype was seen many times. The V and J genes are TRBV5-5 and TRBJ2-3; 9 positions agree with TRBD1. The CDR3 covers 15 residues. The V and J ends lost 1 base and 3 bases, in that order; junction bases with no gene match: 3. CDR1 SGHKS and CDR2 YYEKEE come from the germline V gene (reference sequence). This CDR3 reads CASSLFGQGTDTQYF. The CDR3 bases are TGTGCCAGCAGCTTGTTCGGACAGGGGACAGATACGCAGTATTTT.

The sample holds a few counts of this clonotype. This sequence joins TRBV2 and TRBJ2-2; 9 positions match TRBD2. Trimming took 11 bases from V and 0 from J; bases not matched to a gene: 4. The CDR3 totals 14 residues. The V gene's germline CDR1 is SNHLY and CDR2 FYNNEI. The CDR3 reads CAGKRGANTGELFF. CDR3 nucleotides: TGTGCCGGAAAGCGGGGGGCGAACACCGGGGAGCTGTTTTTT.

This chain connects TRBV2 to TRBJ2-2; D is unresolved. The length of the CDR3 is 14 residues. With 5 bases removed from V and 1 base from J, the gap between germline ends came to 8 bases. CDR1 SNHLY and CDR2 FYNNEI come from the germline V gene. The CDR3 loop reads CASSLLLNTGELFF. The CDR3 region has the DNA TGTGCCAGCAGTCTACTACTGAACACCGGGGAGCTGTTTTTT.

At least ten counts were recorded for this clonotype. The chain joins TRBV18 to TRBJ2-1, with TRBD1 as a possible D gene (6 bases). V lost 2 bases and J lost 0, with 17 bases in between. Germline assignment: CDR1 KGHSH and CDR2 LQKENI. The CDR3 contains 18 residues. In DNA, the CDR3 is TGTGCCAGCTCACCAGGTCCCAGGGGTGCTGGCTCCTACAATGAGCAGTTCTTC. This translates into CASSPGPRGAGSYNEQFF.